The source of this T cell receptor (beta chain) is a study of blood T cell repertoires in COVID-19. Under the authors' procedure: The assay estimated nucleated cells by amplifying reference gene primers. The method was immunoSEQ multiplex PCR; TCRdb's version includes in-frame clones alone and lacks a portion of them. The V and J calls and clone size were taken over from that table, and D and trimming were inferred from the DNA. The sample contains 70,000 or so clones, 80% of which appear only once. Unmatched junction bases numbered 7, after V lost 6 bases and J lost 5 bases. The CDR3 is made up of 13 amino acids. The germline V gene encodes CDR1 SQVTM and CDR2 ANQGSEA. This clone has only a few counts.

This sequence originates from a man between 45 and 60 years old with COVID-19, enrolled during active disease. The sequencing input was peripheral blood. The rearrangement joins TRBV29-1 to TRBJ1-2; 9 bases fit TRBD1. CDR3 residues: CSVPDRGLYGYTF. CDR3 in DNA: TGCAGCGTCCCGGACAGGGGATTATATGGCTACACCTTC.